This is a list of T cell receptor beta chains from one sample in a study of OX40 agonist ivuxolimab in advanced cancers. Here immunoSEQ multiplex PCR was the method, and the copy in TCRdb shows in-frame clones only, minus some. Found here are 37,000 or so clones, roughly 85% of them singletons; the top ten hold about a sixth. This sample comprised CD4+ or CD8+ T cells sorted from blood, obtained in a trial of the OX40 agonist ivuxolimab. The receptors stem from an adult with an advanced solid tumor such as melanoma, head and neck, liver or kidney cancer. Each CDR3 is given with its conserved first and last residue. The D gene is left open where the match is weak. The size of a clone is reported for some rows only, either as once, few or many, or as a class for expanded clones.

v_gene,abundance,d_gene,len,j_gene,CDR3aa,CDR3nt
TRBV6-5,-,-,14,TRBJ2-7,CASSYPTGTYEQYF,TGTGCCAGCAGTTACCCGACAGGCACCTACGAGCAGTACTTC
TRBV9,-,-,14,TRBJ1-1,CASSATRGVTEAFF,TGTGCCAGCAGCGCGACCCGCGGGGTCACTGAAGCTTTCTTT
TRBV7-9,-,-,14,TRBJ1-1,CASSSSGDVLRAFF,TGTGCCAGCAGCTCATCAGGGGATGTCCTAAGGGCTTTCTTT
TRBV14,-,-,16,TRBJ1-1,CASSQFDSPPNTEAFF,TGTGCCAGCAGCCAATTCGACAGTCCCCCGAACACTGAAGCTTTCTTT
TRBV4-3,-,TRBD1,14,TRBJ1-1,CASSQVGTGAEAFF,TGCGCCAGCAGCCAAGTAGGGACAGGGGCTGAAGCTTTCTTT
TRBV28,-,-,16,TRBJ2-2,CASSLAWGRSTGELFF,TGTGCCAGCAGTTTAGCCTGGGGGCGGAGCACCGGGGAGCTGTTTTTT
TRBV4-3,-,-,14,TRBJ2-1,CASSQTGLLNEQFF,TGCGCCAGCAGCCAAACGGGTTTGCTGAATGAGCAGTTCTTC
TRBV7-6,-,-,14,TRBJ2-2,CASSLSGLAGELFF,TGTGCCAGCAGCTTATCCGGGTTAGCCGGGGAGCTGTTTTTT
TRBV9,-,-,16,TRBJ1-6,CASSTGEGAYNSPLHF,TGTGCCAGCAGCACCGGGGAGGGGGCCTATAATTCACCCCTCCACTTT
TRBV28,-,TRBD2,19,TRBJ2-3,CASSPAGAPSGSSTDTQYF,TGTGCCAGCAGCCCGGCGGGGGCGCCTAGCGGGAGTAGCACAGATACGCAGTATTTT
TRBV10-3,-,TRBD2,16,TRBJ2-1,CATVGGGGPNRDEQFF,TGTGCCACCGTCGGGGGCGGGGGGCCCAATCGCGATGAGCAGTTCTTC
TRBV11-3,-,TRBD2,14,TRBJ2-1,CASSGLAGLNEQFF,TGTGCCAGCAGCGGACTAGCGGGACTAAATGAGCAGTTCTTC
TRBV7-3,-,TRBD2,14,TRBJ2-7,CASSLEGRGYEQYF,TGTGCCAGCAGCTTAGAGGGGAGGGGATACGAGCAGTACTTC
TRBV16,few,TRBD1,16,TRBJ2-2,CASSPRDRVGTGELFF,TGTGCCAGCAGCCCTCGGGACAGGGTTGGCACCGGGGAGCTGTTTTTT
TRBV7-9,-,TRBD1,14,TRBJ1-2,CASSLVQGASGYTF,TGTGCCAGCAGCTTAGTACAGGGGGCCAGTGGCTACACCTTC
TRBV27,-,-,13,TRBJ2-6,CASSPPGANVLTF,TGTGCCAGCAGTCCTCCTGGGGCCAACGTCCTGACTTTC
TRBV9,-,TRBD1,17,TRBJ1-6,CASSGQGPSSYNSPLHF,TGTGCCAGCAGCGGACAGGGGCCGAGCTCCTATAATTCACCCCTCCACTTT
TRBV7-8,once,TRBD1,17,TRBJ1-5,CASSENWDRKPNQPQHF,TGTGCCAGCAGCGAGAATTGGGACAGAAAACCCAATCAGCCCCAGCATTTT
TRBV4-1,few,-,12,TRBJ1-1,CASSQGGIEAFF,TGCGCCAGCAGCCAGGGGGGGATCGAAGCTTTCTTT
TRBV9,-,-,14,TRBJ1-1,CASSGTQDWTEAFF,TGTGCCAGCAGCGGAACTCAGGATTGGACTGAAGCTTTCTTT
TRBV14,-,TRBD1,13,TRBJ1-1,CASSQTGGTEAFF,TGTGCCAGCAGCCAGACAGGGGGCACTGAAGCTTTCTTT
TRBV5-1,once,TRBD2,15,TRBJ2-7,CASSLAGTSSYEQYF,TGCGCCAGCAGCTTGGCCGGGACTAGCTCCTACGAGCAGTACTTC
TRBV25-1,few,-,15,TRBJ1-3,CASTQRGESGNTIYF,TGTGCCAGCACCCAAAGGGGAGAATCTGGAAACACCATATATTTT
TRBV27,few,-,14,TRBJ2-7,CASSLRGASYEQYF,TGTGCCAGCAGTTTAAGGGGGGCGTCCTACGAGCAGTACTTC
TRBV19,-,TRBD1,14,TRBJ2-3,CASSRQGWEDTQYF,TGTGCCAGTAGTCGACAGGGGTGGGAAGATACGCAGTATTTT
TRBV29-1,-,TRBD2,15,TRBJ2-7,CSVAGTSGRTHEQYF,TGCAGCGTTGCCGGGACTAGCGGGAGGACCCACGAGCAGTACTTC
TRBV19,-,-,13,TRBJ1-3,CASAEGVRNTIYF,TGTGCCAGTGCCGAGGGGGTAAGGAACACCATATATTTT
TRBV7-9,-,TRBD2,16,TRBJ2-7,CASSAVRAGGSYEQYF,TGTGCCAGCAGCGCCGTGAGAGCGGGGGGCTCCTACGAGCAGTACTTC
TRBV9,once,TRBD1,17,TRBJ1-1,CASSPNGQGASGTEAFF,TGTGCCAGCAGCCCTAACGGACAGGGGGCGAGTGGCACTGAAGCTTTCTTT
TRBV28,once,TRBD1,18,TRBJ2-7,CASSFAIQWDREWNEQYF,TGTGCCAGCAGTTTCGCCATTCAGTGGGACAGGGAGTGGAACGAGCAGTACTTC
TRBV27,-,TRBD2,15,TRBJ2-7,CASSLWGGSSYEQYF,TGTGCCAGCAGTTTATGGGGGGGGAGCTCCTACGAGCAGTACTTC
TRBV5-6,-,TRBD1,15,TRBJ2-1,CASSLGGQGIDEQFF,TGTGCCAGCAGCTTGGGGGGACAGGGGATCGATGAGCAGTTCTTC
TRBV19,-,-,14,TRBJ1-3,CASRPDSSGNTIYF,TGTGCCAGTAGACCGGACAGTTCTGGAAACACCATATATTTT
TRBV19,-,-,12,TRBJ1-1,CASSSGGAEAFF,TGTGCCAGTAGTTCGGGGGGCGCTGAAGCTTTCTTT
TRBV7-9,few,-,12,TRBJ1-1,CASSLSGEEAFF,TGTGCCAGCAGCTTATCTGGGGAAGAAGCTTTCTTT
TRBV19,-,-,13,TRBJ2-1,CASSISSYNEQFF,TGTGCCAGTAGTATAAGCTCCTACAATGAGCAGTTCTTC
TRBV5-6,few,TRBD2,17,TRBJ2-4,CASSLGGGAGAQNIQYF,TGTGCCAGCAGCTTGGGAGGGGGAGCGGGAGCCCAAAACATTCAGTACTTC
TRBV19,few,-,14,TRBJ1-3,CASQTGRSGNTIYF,TGTGCCAGCCAGACAGGCAGGTCTGGAAACACCATATATTTT
TRBV27,-,-,14,TRBJ1-6,CASSLRSYNSPLHF,TGTGCCAGCAGTTTACGGTCCTATAATTCACCCCTCCACTTT
TRBV11-1,-,-,16,TRBJ2-1,CASSDTFDSVYNEQFF,TGTGCCAGCAGCGACACCTTTGACAGTGTGTACAATGAGCAGTTCTTC
TRBV15,-,TRBD2,15,TRBJ2-5,CATSKETSGSETQYF,TGTGCCACCAGCAAAGAGACTAGCGGGAGTGAGACCCAGTACTTC